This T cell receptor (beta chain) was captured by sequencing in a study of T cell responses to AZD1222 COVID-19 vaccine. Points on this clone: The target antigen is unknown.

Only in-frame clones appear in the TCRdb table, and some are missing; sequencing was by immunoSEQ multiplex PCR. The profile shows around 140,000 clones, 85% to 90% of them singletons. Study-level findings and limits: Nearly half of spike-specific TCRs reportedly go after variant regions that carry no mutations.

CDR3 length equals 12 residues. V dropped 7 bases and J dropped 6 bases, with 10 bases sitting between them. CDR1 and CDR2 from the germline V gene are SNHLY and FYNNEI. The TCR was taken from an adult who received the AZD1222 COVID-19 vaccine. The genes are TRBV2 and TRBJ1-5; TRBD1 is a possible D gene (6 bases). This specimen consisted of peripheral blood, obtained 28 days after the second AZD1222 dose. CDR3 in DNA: TGTGCCAGCAAGGGGGAGGGTCAGCCCCAGCATTTT. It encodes CASKGEGQPQHF.